Included here is one T cell receptor (beta chain) sequence, with context. Profiling relied on immunoSEQ multiplex PCR, and the TCRdb table lists in-frame clones only, not all of them. Counted here are 120,000 or so clones, roughly 92% occurring once; the ten biggest clones make up less than 9.5%. This entry is derived from a study of control samples from healthy donors and cancer patients. The specimen was blood. The TCR sequence derives from a woman aged 18 to 35 in good health.

In nucleotides, the CDR3 is TGTGCCAGCAGGAGAGGGGGAGAGACCCAGTACTTC. Protein: CASRRGGETQYF. The gene calls are TRBV2 and TRBJ2-5; tentative D call: TRBD1 (6 bases). Deletions cut 6 bases from V and 4 bases from J, with 9 bases between. Per germline, CDR1 SNHLY and CDR2 FYNNEI. CDR3 length: 12 amino acids.